This entry describes one TCR beta chain. The antigen remains undetermined. The sample belongs to a study of T cells after yellow fever vaccination. Overall study findings and caveats: Reappearing after the booster were most of the clones from primary vaccination (around 95% CD4, 85% to 90% CD8). A small proportion of clonotypes was detected in both the CD4 and CD8 compartments.

Generation of TCR cDNA used 5'RACE template switching (which added a universal primer site and UMIs). Each CDR3 protein gets one entry after TCRdb re-called the 5' RACE reads with MiXCR. The data contain hundreds of thousands of distinct CDR3 sequences, around 10% of them singletons. The input for sequencing was PBMCs, taken on the day of the first yellow fever vaccination. The receptor's source is a man in his late teens or twenties who received the YFV17D yellow fever vaccine.

CDR3 in DNA: TGTGCCAGCAGCAGTAACCCGAAAGGGGGGCCCTACAATGAGCAGTTCTTC. It specifies CASSSNPKGGPYNEQFF. The genes are TRBV7-9 and TRBJ2-1, with D perhaps assigned TRBD1 or TRBD2 (6 bases each). V shed 5 bases and J shed 2 bases, with 19 bases lying between them. The CDR3 has 17 residues. CDR1 SEHNR and CDR2 FQNEAQ come from the germline V gene (reference sequence).